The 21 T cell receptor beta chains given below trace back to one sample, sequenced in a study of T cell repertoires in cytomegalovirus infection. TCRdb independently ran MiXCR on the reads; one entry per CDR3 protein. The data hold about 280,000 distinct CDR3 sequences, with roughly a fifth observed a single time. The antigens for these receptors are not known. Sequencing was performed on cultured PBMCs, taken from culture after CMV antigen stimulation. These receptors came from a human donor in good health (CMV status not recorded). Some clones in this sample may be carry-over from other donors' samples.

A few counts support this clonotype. The CDR3 here is CASSLDQDSPLHF. The CDR3 nucleotides are TGTGCCAGCAGCTTAGATCAGGATTCACCCCTCCACTTT. The genes are TRBV7-9 and TRBJ1-6; D call uncertain. Per the germline V gene, CDR1 is SEHNR and CDR2 is FQNEAQ (reference sequence). The V end was cut by 1 base, the J end by 8 bases, with 6 bases between. The length of the CDR3 is 13 residues. Filled out from reference TRBV7-9 and TRBJ1-6, the complete variable domain reads DTGVSQNPRHKITKRGQNVTFRCDPISEHNRLYWYRQTLGQGPEFLTYFQNEAQLEKSRLLSDRFSAERPKGSFSTLEIQRTEQGDSAMYLCASSLDQDSPLHFGNGTRLTVT.

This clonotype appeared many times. The chain's CDR3 is CASSLEPQETQYF. The CDR3 region has the DNA TGTGCCAGCAGCTTAGAGCCGCAAGAGACCCAGTACTTC. The chain links TRBV7-2 to TRBJ2-5; unclear D gene. CDR1 and CDR2 from the germline V gene are SGHTA and FQGNSA. The CDR3 loop spans 13 amino acids. Trimming left V 1 base short and J 2 bases short, with 5 bases between. Supplemented by reference TRBV7-2 and TRBJ2-5, the full variable domain reads GAGVSQSPSNKVTEKGKDVELRCDPISGHTALYWYRQSLGQGLEFLIYFQGNSAPDKSGLPSDRFSAERTGGSVSTLTIQRTQQEDSAVYLCASSLEPQETQYFGPGTRLLVL.

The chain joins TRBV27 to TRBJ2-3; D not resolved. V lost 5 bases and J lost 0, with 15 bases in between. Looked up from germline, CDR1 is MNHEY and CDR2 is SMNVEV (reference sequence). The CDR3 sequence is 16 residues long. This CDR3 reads CASSHRLRLSTDTQYF. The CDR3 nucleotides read TGTGCCAGCAGTCACCGACTTAGGCTAAGCACAGATACGCAGTATTTT.

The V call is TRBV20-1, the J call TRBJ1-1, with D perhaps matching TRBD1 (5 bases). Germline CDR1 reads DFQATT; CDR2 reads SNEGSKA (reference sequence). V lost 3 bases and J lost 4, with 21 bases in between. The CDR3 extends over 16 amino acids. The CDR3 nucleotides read TGCAGTGCTAGGTTCGCCGGGACCGGGCAGGGCACTGAAGCTTTCTTT. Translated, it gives CSARFAGTGQGTEAFF.

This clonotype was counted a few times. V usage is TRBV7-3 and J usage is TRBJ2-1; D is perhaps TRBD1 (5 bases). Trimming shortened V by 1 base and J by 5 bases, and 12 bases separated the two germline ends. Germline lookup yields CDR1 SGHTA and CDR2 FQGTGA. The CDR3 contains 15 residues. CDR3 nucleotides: TGTGCCAGCAGCTTAAATTCGCAGGGCCACAATGAGCAGTTCTTC. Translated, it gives CASSLNSQGHNEQFF.

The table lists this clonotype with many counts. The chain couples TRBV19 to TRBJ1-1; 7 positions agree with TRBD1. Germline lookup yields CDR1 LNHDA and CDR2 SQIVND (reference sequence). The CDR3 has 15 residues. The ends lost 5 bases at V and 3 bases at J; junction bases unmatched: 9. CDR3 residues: CASSARGGRDTEAFF. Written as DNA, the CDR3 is TGTGCCAGTAGTGCCCGAGGGGGCAGGGACACTGAAGCTTTCTTT. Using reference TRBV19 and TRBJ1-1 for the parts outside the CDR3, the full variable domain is DGGITQSPKYLFRKEGQNVTLSCEQNLNHDAMYWYRQDPGQGLRLIYYSQIVNDFQKGDIAEGYSVSREKKESFPLTVTSAQKNPTAFYLCASSARGGRDTEAFFGQGTRLTVV.

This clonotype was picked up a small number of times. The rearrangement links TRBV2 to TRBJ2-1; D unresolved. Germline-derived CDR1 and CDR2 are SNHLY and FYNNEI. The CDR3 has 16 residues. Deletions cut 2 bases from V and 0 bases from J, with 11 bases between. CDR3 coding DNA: TGTGCCAGCAGTGAACTCTCGCGGAGCTCCTACAATGAGCAGTTCTTC. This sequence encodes CASSELSRSSYNEQFF.

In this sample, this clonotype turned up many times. CDR3 sequence (DNA): TGTGCCAGCAGCCGGAGGGATGAGCAGTTCTTC. This codes for CASSRRDEQFF. The rearrangement joins TRBV5-6 to TRBJ2-1; TRBD2 might be the D (6 bases). Germline lookup yields CDR1 SGHDT and CDR2 YYEEEE. Trimming pared 4 bases from V and 8 bases from J, leaving 7 bases between. This CDR3 contains 11 residues.

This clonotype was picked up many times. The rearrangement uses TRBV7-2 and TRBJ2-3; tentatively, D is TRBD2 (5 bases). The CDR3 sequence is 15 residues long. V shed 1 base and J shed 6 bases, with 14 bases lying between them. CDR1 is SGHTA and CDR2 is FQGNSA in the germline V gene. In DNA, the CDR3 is TGTGCCAGCAGCTTAGGGGAGACGTTTCGGGATACGCAGTATTTT. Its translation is CASSLGETFRDTQYF.

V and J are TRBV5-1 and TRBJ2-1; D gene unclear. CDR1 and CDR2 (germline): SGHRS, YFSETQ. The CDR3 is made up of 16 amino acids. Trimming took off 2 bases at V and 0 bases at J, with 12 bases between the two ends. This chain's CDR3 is CASSFGEVGSYNEQFF. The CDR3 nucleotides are TGCGCCAGCAGCTTTGGAGAAGTAGGCTCCTACAATGAGCAGTTCTTC. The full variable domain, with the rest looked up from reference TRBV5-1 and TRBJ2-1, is KAGVTQTPRYLIKTRGQQVTLSCSPISGHRSVSWYQQTPGQGLQFLFEYFSETQRNKGNFPGRFSGRQFSNSRSEMNVSTLELGDSALYLCASSFGEVGSYNEQFFGPGTRLTVL.

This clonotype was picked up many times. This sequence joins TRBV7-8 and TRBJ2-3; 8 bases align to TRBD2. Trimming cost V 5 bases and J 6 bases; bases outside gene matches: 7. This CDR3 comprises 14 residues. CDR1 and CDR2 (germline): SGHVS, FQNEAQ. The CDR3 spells CASSAGTSLDTQYF. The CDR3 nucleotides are TGTGCCAGCAGCGCCGGGACTAGTCTTGATACGCAGTATTTT.

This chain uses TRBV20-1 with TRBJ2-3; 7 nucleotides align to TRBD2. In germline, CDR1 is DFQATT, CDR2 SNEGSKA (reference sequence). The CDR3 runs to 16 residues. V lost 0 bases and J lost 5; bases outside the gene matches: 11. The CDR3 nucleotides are TGCAGTGCTAGAGAATCTAGCGGACAATGGGGAGATACGCAGTATTTT. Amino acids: CSARESSGQWGDTQYF.

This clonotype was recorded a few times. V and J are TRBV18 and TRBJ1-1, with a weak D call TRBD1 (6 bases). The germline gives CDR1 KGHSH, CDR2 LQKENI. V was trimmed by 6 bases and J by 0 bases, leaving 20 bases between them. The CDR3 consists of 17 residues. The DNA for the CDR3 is TGTGCCAGCTCCCCAGGACAGCTCCTGCTTATGAACACTGAAGCTTTCTTT. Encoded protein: CASSPGQLLLMNTEAFF. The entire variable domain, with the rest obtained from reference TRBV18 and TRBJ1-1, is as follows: NAGVMQNPRHLVRRRGQEARLRCSPMKGHSHVYWYRQLPEEGLKFMVYLQKENIIDESGMPKERFSAEFPKEGPSILRIQQVVRGDSAAYFCASSPGQLLLMNTEAFFGQGTRLTVV.

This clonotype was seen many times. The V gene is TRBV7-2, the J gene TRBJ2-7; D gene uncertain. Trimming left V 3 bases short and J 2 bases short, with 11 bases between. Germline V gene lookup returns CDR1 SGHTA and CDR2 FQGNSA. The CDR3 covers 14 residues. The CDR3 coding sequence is TGTGCCAGCAGCTTTCCCGGAAAGCCCTACGAGCAGTACTTC. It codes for CASSFPGKPYEQYF.

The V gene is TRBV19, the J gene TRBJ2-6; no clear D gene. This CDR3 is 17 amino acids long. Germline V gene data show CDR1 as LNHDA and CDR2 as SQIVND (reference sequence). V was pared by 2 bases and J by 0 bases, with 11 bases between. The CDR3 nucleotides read TGTGCCAGTAGTATAAAAATCTGGGCCTCTGGGGCCAACGTCCTGACTTTC. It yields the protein CASSIKIWASGANVLTF.

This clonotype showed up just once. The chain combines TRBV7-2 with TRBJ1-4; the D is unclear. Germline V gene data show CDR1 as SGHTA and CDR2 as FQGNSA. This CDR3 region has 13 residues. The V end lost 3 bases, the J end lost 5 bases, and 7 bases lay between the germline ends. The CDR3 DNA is TGTGCCAGCAGCTTCGGGTGGAATGAAAAACTGTTTTTT. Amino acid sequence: CASSFGWNEKLFF. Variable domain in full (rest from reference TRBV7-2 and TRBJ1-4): GAGVSQSPSNKVTEKGKDVELRCDPISGHTALYWYRQSLGQGLEFLIYFQGNSAPDKSGLPSDRFSAERTGGSVSTLTIQRTQQEDSAVYLCASSFGWNEKLFFGSGTQLSVL.

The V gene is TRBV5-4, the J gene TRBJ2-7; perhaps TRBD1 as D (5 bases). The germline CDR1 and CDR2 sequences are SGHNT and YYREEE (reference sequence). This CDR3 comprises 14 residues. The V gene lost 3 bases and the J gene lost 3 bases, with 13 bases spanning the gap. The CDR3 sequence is CASSSEKGNYEQYF. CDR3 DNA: TGTGCCAGCAGCTCCGAAAAGGGGAACTACGAGCAGTACTTC.

The CDR3 DNA follows: TGTGCCAGCAAAGACACGTCAACCTACGAGCAGTACTTC. Amino acids: CASKDTSTYEQYF. V is TRBV12-3 or TRBV12-4 and J is TRBJ2-7; D remains unclear. The CDR3 runs 13 residues. The V end lost 7 bases, the J end lost 2 bases, and 12 bases lay between the germline ends.

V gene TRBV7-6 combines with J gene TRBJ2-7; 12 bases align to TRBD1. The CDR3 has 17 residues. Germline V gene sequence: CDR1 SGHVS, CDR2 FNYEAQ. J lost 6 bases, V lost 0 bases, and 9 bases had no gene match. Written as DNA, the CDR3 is TGTGCCAGCAGCTTAGCGGTCCCGGGACAGGGGGCGTTCGAGCAGTACTTC. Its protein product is CASSLAVPGQGAFEQYF.

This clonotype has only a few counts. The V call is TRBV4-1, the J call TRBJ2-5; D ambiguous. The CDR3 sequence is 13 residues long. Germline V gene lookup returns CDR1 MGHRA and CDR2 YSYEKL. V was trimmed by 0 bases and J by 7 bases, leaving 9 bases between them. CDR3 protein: CASSQDLILTQYF. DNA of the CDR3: TGCGCCAGCAGCCAAGATCTGATTCTGACCCAGTACTTC.

CDR3 DNA: TGTGCCATCAGTGAGACCGGGACTAGCGGGCACACAGATACGCAGTATTTT. Its protein is CAISETGTSGHTDTQYF. V usage is TRBV10-3 and J usage is TRBJ2-3; TRBD2 matches 12 bases. The germline V gene has CDR1 ENHRY and CDR2 SYGVKD. The CDR3 loop spans 17 amino acids. Germline trimming cut 2 bases from V and 2 bases from J; bases unmatched to any gene: 5.